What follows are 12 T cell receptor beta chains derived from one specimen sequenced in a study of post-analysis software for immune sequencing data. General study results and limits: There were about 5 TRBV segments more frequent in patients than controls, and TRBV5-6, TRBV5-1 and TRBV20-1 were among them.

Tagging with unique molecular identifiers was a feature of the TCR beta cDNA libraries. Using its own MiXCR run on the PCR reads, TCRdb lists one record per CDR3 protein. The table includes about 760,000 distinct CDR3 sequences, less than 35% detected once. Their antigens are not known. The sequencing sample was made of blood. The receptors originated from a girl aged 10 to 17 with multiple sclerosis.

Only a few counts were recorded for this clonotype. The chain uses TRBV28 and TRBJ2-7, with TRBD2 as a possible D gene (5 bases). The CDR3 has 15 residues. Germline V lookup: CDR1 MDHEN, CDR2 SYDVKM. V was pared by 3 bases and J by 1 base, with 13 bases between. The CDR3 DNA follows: TGTGCCAGCAGTTTCGGGCCAGAGGGTTCCTACGAGCAGTACTTC. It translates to CASSFGPEGSYEQYF.

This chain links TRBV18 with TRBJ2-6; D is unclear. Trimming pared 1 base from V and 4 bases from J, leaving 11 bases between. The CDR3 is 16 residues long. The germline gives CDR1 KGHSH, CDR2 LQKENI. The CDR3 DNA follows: TGTGCCAGCTCACCACTCTCGGTTTGGGGGGCCAACGTCCTGACTTTC. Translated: CASSPLSVWGANVLTF.

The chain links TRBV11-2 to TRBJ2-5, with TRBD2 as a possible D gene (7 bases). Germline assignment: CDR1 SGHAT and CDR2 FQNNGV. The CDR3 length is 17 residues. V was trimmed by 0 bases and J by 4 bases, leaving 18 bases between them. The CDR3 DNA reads TGTGCCAGCAGCTTAGATCTCCCCCAGGGAGGGGGAGAGACCCAGTACTTC. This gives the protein CASSLDLPQGGGETQYF.

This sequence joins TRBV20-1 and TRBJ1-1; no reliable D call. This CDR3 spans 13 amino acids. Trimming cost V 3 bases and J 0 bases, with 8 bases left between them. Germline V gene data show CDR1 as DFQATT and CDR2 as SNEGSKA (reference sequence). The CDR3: CSARAALNTEAFF. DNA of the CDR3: TGCAGTGCTAGGGCGGCATTGAACACTGAAGCTTTCTTT.

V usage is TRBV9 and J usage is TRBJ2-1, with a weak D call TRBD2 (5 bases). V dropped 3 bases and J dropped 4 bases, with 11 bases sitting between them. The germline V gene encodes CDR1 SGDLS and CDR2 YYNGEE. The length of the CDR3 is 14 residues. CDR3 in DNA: TGTGCCAGCAGCGCAGGAGGCCAATACAATGAGCAGTTCTTC. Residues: CASSAGGQYNEQFF.

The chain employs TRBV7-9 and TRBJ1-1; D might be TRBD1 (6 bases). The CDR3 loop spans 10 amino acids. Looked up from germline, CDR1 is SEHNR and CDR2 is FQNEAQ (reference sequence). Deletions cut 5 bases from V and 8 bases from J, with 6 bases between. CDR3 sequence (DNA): TGTGCCAGCAGCACAGGGGAAGCTTTCTTT. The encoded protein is CASSTGEAFF.

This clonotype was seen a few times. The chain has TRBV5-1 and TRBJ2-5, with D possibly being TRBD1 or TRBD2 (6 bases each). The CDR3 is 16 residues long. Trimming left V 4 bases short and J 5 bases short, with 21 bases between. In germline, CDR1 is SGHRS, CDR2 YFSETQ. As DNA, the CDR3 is TGCGCCAGCAGCCCCCGCCTCGGGGGCTTTGGGGAGACCCAGTACTTC. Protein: CASSPRLGGFGETQYF.

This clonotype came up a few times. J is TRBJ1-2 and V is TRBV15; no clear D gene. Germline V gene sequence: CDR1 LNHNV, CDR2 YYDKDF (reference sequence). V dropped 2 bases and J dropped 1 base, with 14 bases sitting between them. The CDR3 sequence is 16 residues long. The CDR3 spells CATSRTRGPLNYGYTF. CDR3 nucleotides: TGTGCCACCAGCAGAACTCGGGGTCCCCTTAACTATGGCTACACCTTC.

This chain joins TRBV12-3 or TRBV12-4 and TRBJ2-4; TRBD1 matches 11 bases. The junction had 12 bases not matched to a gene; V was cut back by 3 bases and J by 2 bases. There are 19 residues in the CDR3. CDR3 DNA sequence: TGTGCCAGCAGTTTTAAAATCACCGGGACAGGGGGGACCAAAAACATTCAGTACTTC. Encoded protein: CASSFKITGTGGTKNIQYF.

CDR3 in DNA: TGCAGTGCTAACCCGGGACTAGCGGACTACGAGCAGTACTTC. This encodes CSANPGLADYEQYF. The gene calls are TRBV20-1 and TRBJ2-7; 11 positions match TRBD2. The germline CDR1 and CDR2 sequences are DFQATT and SNEGSKA (reference sequence). The CDR3 spans 14 residues. J gave up 3 bases and V 4 bases, and 5 bases lay outside the gene matches.

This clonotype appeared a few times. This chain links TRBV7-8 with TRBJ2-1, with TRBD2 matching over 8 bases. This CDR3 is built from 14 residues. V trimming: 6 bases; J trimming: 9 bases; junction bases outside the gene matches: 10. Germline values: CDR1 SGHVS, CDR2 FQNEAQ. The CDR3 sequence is CASSFGTRVGEQFF. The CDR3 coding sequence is TGTGCCAGCAGTTTCGGGACTAGGGTTGGTGAGCAGTTCTTC.

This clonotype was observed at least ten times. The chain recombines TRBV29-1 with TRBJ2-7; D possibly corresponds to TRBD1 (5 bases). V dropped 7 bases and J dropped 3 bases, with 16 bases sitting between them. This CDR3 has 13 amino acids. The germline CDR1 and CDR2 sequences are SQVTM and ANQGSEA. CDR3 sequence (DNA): TGCAGCGCCGGTGGGGCAAGGGTCTACGAGCAGTACTTC. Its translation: CSAGGARVYEQYF.